This T cell receptor beta chain was captured by sequencing in a study of type 1 and type 2 diabetes patients. For the study at large: The whole study generated approximately 20 million paired-end reads.

Study findings and constraints: Type 2 diabetes and control samples shared highly correlated V and J usage, averaging around 0.97.

Worth noting for this clonotype: Its cognate antigen is unknown.

The PCR template was genomic DNA. Amplification of the beta chain CDR3 used 30 forward and 13 reverse multiplex primers. In TCRdb, the multiplex PCR reads were re-called with MiXCR into one record per CDR3 protein. This table has 250,000 to 300,000 distinct CDR3 sequences, more than 45% appearing once. CDR3 length equals 16 residues. Germline assignment: CDR1 SGHVS and CDR2 FQNEAQ. V was clipped by 5 bases and J by 5 bases; unmatched bases: 6. The genes are TRBV7-8 and TRBJ2-3; 14 positions match TRBD2. The sequencing sample was made of peripheral blood mononuclear cells (PBMCs). The receptor was isolated from a man aged 18 to 30 with type 2 diabetes. The DNA for the CDR3 is TGTGCCAGCAGCCAAGATGGGACTAGCGGGAGAGATACGCAGTATTTT. Translating it yields CASSQDGTSGRDTQYF.